The 29 T cell receptor beta chains reported below all come from one sample, sequenced in a study of blood T cells in healthy people across ages. With a J-beta primer mix and a sample-barcoded 5' primer, a second PCR ran roughly 7 to 11 cycles. TCRdb re-derived calls from the 5' RACE reads in MiXCR, one entry per CDR3 protein. The sample carries approximately 730,000 distinct CDR3 sequences, about 53% recorded once. Sequenced input: blood. Source of these receptors: a man at least 80 years old in good health.

This clonotype came up once. The chain joins TRBV29-1 to TRBJ1-1, with D possibly being TRBD1 (6 bases). Germline values: CDR1 SQVTM, CDR2 ANQGSEA. The CDR3 is made up of 13 amino acids. The V gene lost 6 bases and the J gene lost 5 bases, with 16 bases spanning the gap. The CDR3 region is CSVTEGGKTEAFF. CDR3 DNA: TGCAGCGTAACCGAGGGGGGAAAGACTGAAGCTTTCTTT.

CDR3 bases: TGTGCCAGCAGCAAAGCTAGACTGAACACCGGGGAGCTGTTTTTT. Encoded protein: CASSKARLNTGELFF. The rearrangement uses TRBV21-1 and TRBJ2-2. TRBV21-1 is a documented pseudogene. The CDR3 totals 15 residues.

This clonotype was observed a handful of times. The rearrangement uses TRBV28 and TRBJ2-7; D may correspond to TRBD1 or TRBD2 (5 bases each). Per the germline V gene, CDR1 is MDHEN and CDR2 is SYDVKM. The CDR3 runs 14 residues. Deletions cut 6 bases from V and 7 bases from J, with 19 bases between. CDR3 sequence (DNA): TGTGCCAGCAGCCTAGCCGGGACCCAAGTGGAGCAGTACTTC. It yields the protein CASSLAGTQVEQYF.

Of note for this clonotype: A much larger clone is a single base away; this may be a read error. V and J are TRBV5-5 and TRBJ2-7; no clear D gene. Germline CDR1 is SGHKS and CDR2 is YYEKEE (reference sequence). The CDR3 totals 15 residues. The DNA for the CDR3 is TGTGTCAGCAGCTTGGGTGACGTTATGTCCTACGAGCAGTACTTC. Amino acid sequence: CVSSLGDVMSYEQYF.

Here the CDR3 DNA reads TGCAGTGCTACCTACGGACTAGCGGTAAACATTCAGTACTTC. Residues: CSATYGLAVNIQYF. The chain combines TRBV20-1 with TRBJ2-4; 10 bases align to TRBD2. Losses at the gene ends were 4 bases for V and 6 bases for J; bases not matched to a gene: 6. CDR1 and CDR2 from the germline V gene are DFQATT and SNEGSKA (reference sequence). The CDR3 runs to 14 residues.

As DNA, the CDR3 is TGTGCCAGCAGGGGAGCGGGGAGGCTTCGGGATACGCAGTATTTT. Residues: CASRGAGRLRDTQYF. This chain uses TRBV28 with TRBJ2-3; TRBD2 matches 7 bases. Germline V gene sequence: CDR1 MDHEN, CDR2 SYDVKM. V was clipped by 6 bases and J by 6 bases; unmatched bases: 12. This CDR3 spans 15 amino acids.

CDR3 amino acids: CAAMTEGGNQPQHF. Written as DNA, the CDR3 is TGTGCCGCAATGACAGAGGGTGGCAATCAGCCCCAGCATTTT. V usage is TRBV6-2 or TRBV6-3 and J usage is TRBJ1-5; D may be TRBD1 (5 bases). Germline CDR1 is MNHEY and CDR2 is SVGEGT. V gave up 11 bases and J gave up 2 bases, with 16 bases separating them. CDR3 length: 14 residues.

The CDR3 here is CASSLAAGHGARDTGELFF. For the CDR3, the DNA is TGTGCCAGCAGCTTAGCCGCGGGCCACGGAGCAAGGGACACCGGGGAGCTGTTTTTT. V and J are TRBV7-2 and TRBJ2-2; TRBD2 is a possible D gene (5 bases). V gave up 0 bases and J gave up 3 bases, with 20 bases separating them. CDR3 length: 19 amino acids. Germline CDR1 and CDR2: SGHTA and FQGNSA.

The chain employs TRBV10-2 and TRBJ2-1; unclear D gene. The CDR3 has 15 residues. Trimming pared 3 bases from V and 0 bases from J, leaving 9 bases between. Germline assignment: CDR1 WSHSY and CDR2 SAAADI. The CDR3 is CASSDRSSSYNEQFF. The CDR3, as DNA: TGCGCCAGCAGTGACAGGTCGAGCTCCTACAATGAGCAGTTCTTC.

In this sample, this clonotype turned up once. Because it lacks the conserved phenylalanine or tryptophan at the end, this CDR3 is likely a read error. The genes are TRBV5-1 and TRBJ2-4; TRBD2 matches 8 bases. J gave up 7 bases and V 3 bases, and 9 bases lay outside the gene matches. The germline V gene encodes CDR1 SGHRS and CDR2 YFSETQ. The CDR3 contains 15 residues. CDR3 region: CASSSLTGGTNIQYL. Written as DNA, the CDR3 is TGCGCCAGCAGCTCCCTAACGGGAGGGACTAACATTCAGTACTTA.

The V gene is TRBV6-5, the J gene TRBJ2-7; no clear D gene. V lost 6 bases and J 1 base, leaving 13 bases between the germline ends. The germline CDR1 and CDR2 sequences are MNHEY and SVGAGI. This CDR3 region has 14 residues. CDR3 in amino acids: CASSAAQESYEQYF. The CDR3, as DNA: TGTGCCAGCAGCGCCGCTCAGGAATCCTACGAGCAGTACTTC.

This clonotype was seen a few times. This CDR3 reads CSVRDSGGSYNEQFF. CDR3 in DNA: TGCAGCGTTCGAGATAGCGGGGGGTCCTACAATGAGCAGTTCTTC. This rearrangement joins TRBV29-1 to TRBJ2-1; TRBD2 matches at 10 bases. The CDR3 totals 15 residues. The V gene's germline CDR1 is SQVTM and CDR2 ANQGSEA. The trim removed 5 bases at V and 1 base at J, leaving 5 bases unmatched.

The V call is TRBV2, the J call TRBJ2-3, with D tentatively TRBD1 (5 bases). CDR3 size: 16 residues. Trimming removed 6 bases from V and 5 bases from J, with 21 bases in between. Germline loops: CDR1 SNHLY, CDR2 FYNNEI. The DNA for the CDR3 is TGTGCCAGCAGCTATCGTCCTGGGGCCTCGGGAGATACGCAGTATTTT. Residues: CASSYRPGASGDTQYF.

This sequence joins TRBV7-2 and TRBJ2-3, with D unresolved. The CDR3 totals 14 residues. The V and J ends lost 6 bases and 3 bases respectively, with 13 bases between them. The germline V gene has CDR1 SGHTA and CDR2 FQGNSA. The CDR3 is CASSGMGITDTQYF. CDR3 in DNA: TGTGCCAGCAGTGGGATGGGGATTACAGATACGCAGTATTTT.

The chain combines TRBV12-3 or TRBV12-4 with TRBJ1-1, with TRBD1 matching over 8 bases. Losses at the gene ends were 7 bases for V and 3 bases for J; bases not matched to a gene: 10. The CDR3 contains 15 residues. As DNA, the CDR3 is TGTGCCAGCACCAGGGGACAGGCGCTGGACACTGAAGCTTTCTTT. Protein: CASTRGQALDTEAFF.

This clonotype was counted a few times. The chain links TRBV24-1 to TRBJ2-5; D not resolved. Per germline, CDR1 KGHDR and CDR2 SFDVKD. The CDR3 is 13 amino acids. The V end was cut by 2 bases, the J end by 5 bases, with 8 bases between. CDR3 in amino acids: CATSDSRRETQYF. DNA of the CDR3: TGTGCCACCAGTGATTCTCGGCGGGAGACCCAGTACTTC.

This clonotype was counted only a few times. V and J are TRBV28 and TRBJ1-5, with 9 bases aligning to TRBD1. With 6 bases clipped from V and 7 bases from J, the junction kept 7 bases outside the gene matches. The germline V gene has CDR1 MDHEN and CDR2 SYDVKM. The CDR3 has 14 residues. The CDR3 protein is CASRSTGGGQPQHF. Here the CDR3 DNA reads TGTGCCAGCAGATCCACAGGGGGCGGCCAGCCCCAGCATTTT.

V is TRBV2 and J is TRBJ1-4; D is unresolved. The V and J ends lost 6 bases and 0 bases respectively, with 8 bases between them. This CDR3 is 14 amino acids long. The germline gives CDR1 SNHLY, CDR2 FYNNEI. For the CDR3, the DNA is TGTGCCAGCAGGGTACCAGCAACTAATGAAAAACTGTTTTTT. Protein: CASRVPATNEKLFF.

With respect to this clonotype: Mismatch with germline at one junction end may stem from a read error. This chain links TRBV4-3 with TRBJ2-1; no clear D gene. Germline lookup yields CDR1 LGHNA and CDR2 YSLEER. The CDR3 runs to 17 residues. CDR3 coding DNA: TGCGCCAGCAGCCAAGTTGCCGCAGCCAGCTCCTACAATGAGCTGTTCTTC. This codes for CASSQVAAASSYNELFF.

This chain connects TRBV3-1 to TRBJ1-2; D not resolved. Germline assignment: CDR1 LGHDT and CDR2 YNNKEL (reference sequence). V was trimmed by 1 base and J by 4 bases, leaving 7 bases between them. This CDR3 is 13 amino acids long. The CDR3 here is CASSQGYRYGYTF. The CDR3 coding sequence is TGTGCCAGCAGCCAAGGGTACCGCTATGGCTACACCTTC. Based on the CDR3 plus reference TRBV3-1 and TRBJ1-2, the full variable domain is DTAVSQTPKYLVTQMGNDKSIKCEQNLGHDTMYWYKQDSKKFLKIMFSYNNKELIINETVPNRFSPKSPDKAHLNLHINSLELGDSAVYFCASSQGYRYGYTFGSGTRLTVV.

This clonotype was seen a handful of times. The chain joins TRBV15 to TRBJ2-7; D unclear. There are 15 residues in the CDR3. V shed 1 base and J shed 6 bases, with 16 bases lying between them. From germline, CDR1 is LNHNV and CDR2 YYDKDF (reference sequence). DNA for the CDR3: TGTGCCACCAGCAGAGCTGGCGGCGGAGCTTCCGAGCAGTACTTC. Amino acids: CATSRAGGGASEQYF.

This clonotype was seen only a few times. The rearrangement links TRBV29-1 to TRBJ2-5, with a weak D call TRBD2 (6 bases). The end of the DNA aligns better with TRBJ2-7, so the J call may be wrong. The CDR3 consists of 13 residues. Germline V lookup: CDR1 SQVTM, CDR2 ANQGSEA. The CDR3 here is CSVVVPGVYEQYF. The CDR3 nucleotides are TGCAGCGTTGTGGTCCCGGGGGTTTACGAGCAGTACTTC.

The chain is built from TRBV6-6 and TRBJ1-1, with D perhaps matching TRBD1 (5 bases). Trimming shortened V by 3 bases and J by 0 bases, and 14 bases separated the two germline ends. CDR3 size: 16 residues. From germline, CDR1 is MNHNY and CDR2 SVGAGI (reference sequence). The CDR3 spells CASSYRGTGMNTEAFF. CDR3 bases: TGTGCCAGCAGTTATCGGGGGACGGGGATGAACACTGAAGCTTTCTTT.

This clonotype was counted a few times. The gene calls are TRBV5-1 and TRBJ2-7, with D perhaps given as TRBD1 or TRBD2 (5 bases each). The CDR3 is 15 residues long. Trimming cost V 0 bases and J 3 bases, with 13 bases left between them. CDR1 and CDR2 (germline): SGHRS, YFSETQ. The DNA for the CDR3 is TGCGCCAGCAGCTTGGAGGGAGTGACAGACTACGAGCAGTACTTC. As protein: CASSLEGVTDYEQYF.

The sample holds a few counts of this clonotype. J is TRBJ2-5 and V is TRBV10-3; 10 nucleotides agree with TRBD2. The V and J ends lost 10 bases and 4 bases, in that order; junction bases with no gene match: 6. CDR1 is ENHRY, CDR2 SYGVKD, per germline. The CDR3 consists of 13 residues. CDR3 sequence reads: CATSSGSGETQYF. The CDR3 bases are TGTGCCACCTCTAGCGGGAGTGGAGAGACCCAGTACTTC.

This chain uses TRBV29-1 with TRBJ2-7, with 12 bases identical to TRBD2. The CDR3 extends over 13 amino acids. Unmatched junction bases numbered 7, after V lost 3 bases and J lost 10 bases. Germline V gene sequence: CDR1 SQVTM, CDR2 ANQGSEA. The CDR3 nucleotides read TGCAGCGTTGATACTAGCGGGGGGATGGCCCAGTACTTC. Its protein is CSVDTSGGMAQYF.

The rearrangement joins TRBV7-2 to TRBJ2-3; TRBD1 is a possible D gene (6 bases). This CDR3 is 13 amino acids long. V dropped 4 bases and J dropped 14 bases, with 19 bases sitting between them. The germline CDR1 and CDR2 sequences are SGHTA and FQGNSA. The CDR3 loop reads CASSSPGQGYAYF. The CDR3 nucleotides read TGTGCCAGCAGCTCTCCGGGACAAGGATACGCGTATTTT.

The gene calls are TRBV11-1 and TRBJ2-4, with D unresolved. Per germline, CDR1 SGHAT and CDR2 FQDESV (reference sequence). The V gene lost 5 bases and the J gene lost 8 bases, with 22 bases spanning the gap. This CDR3 region has 16 residues. CDR3 sequence reads: CASSTTRNPNGDIQYF. CDR3 DNA sequence: TGTGCCAGCAGCACAACTCGCAACCCGAATGGGGACATTCAGTACTTC.

J is TRBJ2-2 and V is TRBV3-1; D uncertain. The CDR3 has 15 residues. Deletions cut 1 base from V and 0 bases from J, with 6 bases between. CDR1 and CDR2 from the germline V gene are LGHDT and YNNKEL (reference sequence). The CDR3 loop is CASSQAGTNTGELFF. The CDR3 coding sequence is TGTGCCAGCAGCCAAGCTGGGACGAACACCGGGGAGCTGTTTTTT.